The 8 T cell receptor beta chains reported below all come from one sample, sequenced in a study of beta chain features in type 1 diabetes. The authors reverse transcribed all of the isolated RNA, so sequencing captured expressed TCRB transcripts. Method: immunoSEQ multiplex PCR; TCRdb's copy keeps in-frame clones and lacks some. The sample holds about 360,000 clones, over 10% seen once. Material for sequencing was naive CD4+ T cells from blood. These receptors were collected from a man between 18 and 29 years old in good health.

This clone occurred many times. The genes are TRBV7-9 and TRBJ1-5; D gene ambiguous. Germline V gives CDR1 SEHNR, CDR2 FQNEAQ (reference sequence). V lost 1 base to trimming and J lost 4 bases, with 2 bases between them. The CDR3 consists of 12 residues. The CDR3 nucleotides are TGTGCCAGCAGCTTAGTAAATCAGCCCCAGCATTTT. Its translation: CASSLVNQPQHF.

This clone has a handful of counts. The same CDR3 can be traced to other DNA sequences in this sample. The CDR3, as DNA: TGTGCCAGCAGTCAAACTAGCGGATCGTACAATGAGCAGTTCTTC. Translating gives CASSQTSGSYNEQFF. This chain connects TRBV7-8 to TRBJ2-1, with 8 bases that match TRBD2. The ends lost 6 bases at V and 4 bases at J; junction bases unmatched: 8. Germline assignment: CDR1 SGHVS and CDR2 FQNEAQ. CDR3 size: 15 residues.

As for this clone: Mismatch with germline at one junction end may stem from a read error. The chain's CDR3 is CASSFRQGGYNEQFF. DNA for the CDR3: TGTGCTAGCAGCTTTAGACAGGGGGGCTACAATGAGCAGTTCTTC. The J gene is TRBJ2-1, the V gene TRBV7-7; 9 positions agree with TRBD1. Germline-derived CDR1 and CDR2 are SSHAT and FNYEAQ (reference sequence). This CDR3 spans 15 amino acids.

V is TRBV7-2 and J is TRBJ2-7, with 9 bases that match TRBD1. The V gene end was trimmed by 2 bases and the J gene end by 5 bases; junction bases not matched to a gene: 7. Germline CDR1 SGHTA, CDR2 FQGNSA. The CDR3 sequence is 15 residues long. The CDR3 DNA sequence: TGTGCCAGCAGCTTATCCTCCGGGACAGGGAACGAGCAGTACTTC. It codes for CASSLSSGTGNEQYF.

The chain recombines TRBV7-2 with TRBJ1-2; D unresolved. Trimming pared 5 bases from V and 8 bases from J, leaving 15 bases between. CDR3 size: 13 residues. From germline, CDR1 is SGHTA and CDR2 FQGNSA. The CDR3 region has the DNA TGTGCCAGCAGCCCCTACAATGGGAGGGGCTACACCTTC. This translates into CASSPYNGRGYTF.

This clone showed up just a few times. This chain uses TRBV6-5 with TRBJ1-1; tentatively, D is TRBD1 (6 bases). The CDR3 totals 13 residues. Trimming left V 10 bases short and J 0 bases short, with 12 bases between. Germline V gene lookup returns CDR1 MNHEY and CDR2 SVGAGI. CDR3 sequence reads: CATTGSMNTEAFF. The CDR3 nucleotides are TGTGCCACCACAGGGAGCATGAACACTGAAGCTTTCTTT.

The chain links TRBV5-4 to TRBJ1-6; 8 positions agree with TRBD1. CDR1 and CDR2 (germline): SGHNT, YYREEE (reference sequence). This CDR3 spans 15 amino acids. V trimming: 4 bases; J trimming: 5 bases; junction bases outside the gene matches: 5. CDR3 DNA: TGTGCCAGCAGCCGCGCGGGACAGGATAATTCACCCCTCCACTTT. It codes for CASSRAGQDNSPLHF.

In nucleotides, the CDR3 is TGTGCCAGCAGTGAATCGCAGGGAGGCCAGCCCCAGCATTTT. Residues: CASSESQGGQPQHF. The chain combines TRBV25-1 with TRBJ1-5; D may be TRBD1 (5 bases). The CDR3 totals 14 residues. Trimming took off 1 base at V and 7 bases at J, with 11 bases between the two ends. CDR1 and CDR2 (germline): MGHDK, SYGVNS.